This entry concerns a single TCR beta chain. No antigen is known for it. Per-base quality was not reported, and no clone a single base away is much larger than it. Stable Graves' hyperthyroidism was defined as the absence of progression to ophthalmopathy over 18 months of follow-up. Hyperthyroidism patients were newly diagnosed, had a disease duration of under 2 months, and were aged 18 to 65 years. Exclusion was applied to patients with uncontrolled infections, other autoimmune diseases, pregnancy or lactation. Diagnoses were based on clinical symptoms, serum thyroxine and TRAb, thyroid ultrasound and orbital computed tomography. PBMCs were isolated from 8 to 10 ml of fresh peripheral blood by Ficoll-Paque density gradient centrifugation. Total RNA was extracted with Trizol reagent, and quality was checked on an Agilent 2100 Bioanalyzer. The TCR beta CDR3 regions were amplified from the RNA transcripts. A first-round RT-PCR of the TCR CDR3 used the HTBI primer set with the Qiagen OneStep RT-PCR kit. A second multiplex PCR round built the libraries, followed by size selection and purification. Sequencing of the libraries was done on an Illumina HiSeq2000 using paired-end 100 bp reads. The study's processing was this. SOAPnuke was used to process the raw data, removing reads that contained adapters or uncalled bases, had a mean Phred below 15, or lacked an exact match to the constant primer or identifier. COPE v1.2.5 was used to merge high-quality paired reads, and clonotypes were defined as unique nucleotide sequences. Clonotypes were aligned to IMGT TRBV, TRBD and TRBJ reference segments using MiTCR v1.1. The analysis was restricted to V-J combinations with a frequency above 0.0001, which together covered 99% to 99.2% of the repertoires. The TCS score was defined as F50 (clonal expansion) divided by E x V (chaos), with BLOSUM62-based TCRdist calculated between CDR3 peptides within each V-J. Welch's t-statistics and random forest reduced around 520 V-J features to roughly 13, which were used in a naive Bayes classifier (R e1071). The public sequencing data were trimmed at Q25 with fastp and processed into clonotypes with MiXCR by TCRdb, which kept only in-frame beta chains. Identical CDR3 proteins give one entry, which carries the most common genes and DNA. These V and J calls rely on TCRdb rather than the paper's analysis. The sample yields 500,000 to 600,000 distinct CDR3 sequences; approximately 15% were counted once. The top ten clones comprise more than 15% of the sample.

Looking up the germline V gene yields CDR1 MNHEY and CDR2 SVGAGI. The CDR3 sequence holds 11 residues, the cysteine and phenylalanine included. Only CDR3 DNA is held: 33 bases, read in frame from base 1. Clipping removes 4 bases from V and 12 bases from J, with 2 as the unmatched junction base count. This specimen comes from a study of T cells in Graves' hyperthyroidism and ophthalmopathy (dated by TCRdb to about 2019). Background for the entire study: Peripheral blood samples were taken at the time of initial diagnosis, prior to any treatment. The paper reports TCR Vbeta CDR3 sequencing of approximately 130 peripheral blood samples: some 41 ophthalmopathy, fewer than 80 hyperthyroidism and approximately 17 progressor patients. TCR V-J signatures able to tell the groups apart were searched for in a discovery cohort of 90 to 100 patients, of whom around 43 had Graves' ophthalmopathy and around 58 had stable Graves' hyperthyroidism. The approximately 90 discovery patients were divided at random into training and test sets in a 7:3 ratio. Thyroid tissue and blood T-cell repertoires from more than 5 Graves' hyperthyroidism patients were also compared in the study. Once sampling was done, hyperthyroidism patients were given methimazole at a starting dose of 30 mg daily, whereas ophthalmopathy patients were given high-dose intravenous methylprednisolone. An independent validation cohort of 18 to 20 hyperthyroidism patients and about 15 patients who later progressed to ophthalmopathy tested prospective prediction of ophthalmopathy.

Findings and caveats that apply to the study as a whole: Most expanded thyroid clonotypes (frequency above 0.001) were also found in blood, which suggests that blood repertoires may mirror thyroid immune responses. No statistical method was used to fix the sample size in advance, and group allocation was not hidden from the investigators. In validation, progression to ophthalmopathy was predicted by the model with 70% to 71% sensitivity and under 85% specificity, a median of around 6.5 months before onset. A model built on a 13 V-J signature distinguished ophthalmopathy from stable hyperthyroidism, reaching over 85% sensitivity and under 84% specificity in cross-validation and 80%/75% in testing.

The sequence came from a woman younger than 30 with Graves' hyperthyroidism. The sequence joins TRBV6-5 to TRBJ1-4, and TRBD1 aligns with 7 junction nucleotides. Material: blood. CDR3 loop: CASSSQGELFF. The nucleotide sequence is given as TGTGCCAGCAGTTCTCAGGGGGAACTGTTTTTT.